These 23 T cell receptor beta chains were sequenced from one sample in a study of blood T cell repertoires in COVID-19. Profiling relied on immunoSEQ multiplex PCR, and the TCRdb table lists in-frame clones only, not all of them. The sample has about 45,000 clones, over 60% seen once. Sample: peripheral blood. These receptors were obtained from a woman in her 70s with acute or convalescent COVID-19.

The chain links TRBV30 to TRBJ1-2; 7 nucleotides match TRBD1. J gave up 1 base and V 1 base, and 6 bases lay outside the gene matches. CDR3 size: 15 residues. The germline CDR1 and CDR2 sequences are GTSNPN and SVGIG (reference sequence). CDR3 nucleotides: TGTGCCTGGAGTGCGGGACAGTCCGTTAACTATGGCTACACCTTC. Protein: CAWSAGQSVNYGYTF.

The rearrangement joins TRBV9 to TRBJ1-6; TRBD1 is a possible D gene (5 bases). Germline CDR1 and CDR2: SGDLS and YYNGEE. CDR3 length: 14 residues. The V gene lost 7 bases and the J gene lost 6 bases, with 14 bases spanning the gap. The CDR3 loop reads CASGGVPSNSPLHF. The CDR3 bases are TGTGCCAGCGGGGGGGTCCCTAGTAATTCACCCCTCCACTTT.

The chain joins TRBV7-2 to TRBJ2-7; possibly TRBD1 for D (5 bases). The germline gives CDR1 SGHTA, CDR2 FQGNSA. CDR3 length equals 15 residues. Trimming pared 6 bases from V and 0 bases from J, leaving 15 bases between. CDR3 sequence: CASRGQGTSSYEQYF. The CDR3 DNA is TGTGCCAGCAGGGGCCAGGGTACAAGCTCCTACGAGCAGTACTTC.

The rearrangement joins TRBV13 to TRBJ2-3; 9 positions agree with TRBD1. The junction had 7 bases not matched to a gene; V was cut back by 6 bases and J by 3 bases. The CDR3 has 15 amino acids. Germline V gene data show CDR1 as PRHDT and CDR2 as FYEKMQ (reference sequence). CDR3 region: CASSQDRGSTDTQYF. The CDR3 coding sequence is TGTGCCAGCAGTCAGGACAGGGGCTCAACAGATACGCAGTATTTT. The full variable domain, rest sourced from reference TRBV13 and TRBJ2-3, is AAGVIQSPRHLIKEKRETATLKCYPIPRHDTVYWYQQGPGQDPQFLISFYEKMQSDKGSIPDRFSAQQFSDYHSELNMSSLELGDSALYFCASSQDRGSTDTQYFGPGTRLTVL.

The J gene is TRBJ2-7, the V gene TRBV24-1; TRBD1 might be the D (5 bases). The germline CDR1 and CDR2 sequences are KGHDR and SFDVKD. This CDR3 comprises 14 residues. The V end was cut by 3 bases, the J end by 2 bases, with 10 bases between. The CDR3 loop is CATSDRTRTYEQYF. In nucleotides, the CDR3 is TGTGCCACCAGTGATAGGACACGGACCTACGAGCAGTACTTC.

This chain connects TRBV29-1 to TRBJ2-2; TRBD2 aligns across 10 bases. The junction had 8 bases not matched to a gene; V was cut back by 6 bases and J by 7 bases. The CDR3 spans 14 residues. Germline V lookup: CDR1 SQVTM, CDR2 ANQGSEA. The CDR3: CSVKREGPGGELFF. The CDR3 bases are TGCAGCGTGAAGCGGGAGGGCCCTGGCGGGGAGCTGTTTTTT.

This chain joins TRBV11-1 and TRBJ1-1; D might be TRBD1 (5 bases). The CDR3 is 16 amino acids. Trimming took off 5 bases at V and 3 bases at J, with 19 bases between the two ends. Per the germline V gene, CDR1 is SGHAT and CDR2 is FQDESV (reference sequence). The CDR3 loop is CASSPDGGGVYTEAFF. As DNA, the CDR3 is TGTGCCAGCAGCCCAGACGGGGGGGGAGTGTACACTGAAGCTTTCTTT.

The gene calls are TRBV5-4 and TRBJ1-1; 7 nucleotides line up with TRBD1. The CDR3 has 16 residues. Germline CDR1 reads SGHNT; CDR2 reads YYREEE (reference sequence). V gave up 4 bases and J gave up 6 bases; unmatched junction bases: 15. CDR3 region: CASSTPGQPLIPEAFF. The CDR3 region has the DNA TGTGCCAGCAGCACCCCGGGACAGCCTTTGATTCCTGAAGCTTTCTTT. Full variable domain (outside the CDR3, taken from reference TRBV5-4 and TRBJ1-1): ETGVTQSPTHLIKTRGQQVTLRCSSQSGHNTVSWYQQALGQGPQFIFQYYREEENGRGNFPPRFSGLQFPNYSSELNVNALELDDSALYLCASSTPGQPLIPEAFFGQGTRLTVV.

The rearrangement joins TRBV11-3 to TRBJ2-7; D possibly corresponds to TRBD2 (6 bases). Germline-derived CDR1 and CDR2 are SGHNT and YENEEA. Trimming removed 1 base from V and 6 bases from J, with 10 bases in between. The CDR3 consists of 13 residues. The CDR3, as DNA: TGTGCCAGCAGCTTAGGTAGCGGAGGCGAGCAGTACTTC. Residues: CASSLGSGGEQYF.

The rearrangement joins TRBV15 to TRBJ2-6; 12 nucleotides line up with TRBD1. Germline V lookup: CDR1 LNHNV, CDR2 YYDKDF (reference sequence). The CDR3 runs 17 residues. The V gene end was trimmed by 3 bases and the J gene end by 2 bases; junction bases not matched to a gene: 2. The CDR3 nucleotides read TGTGCCACCAGCAGCCGGGACAGGGGGCCTGGGGCCAACGTCCTGACTTTC. Its translation is CATSSRDRGPGANVLTF.

This clone showed up just a few times. This rearrangement joins TRBV6-5 to TRBJ1-5; D call uncertain. Germline V CDR1 and CDR2: MNHEY, SVGAGI. CDR3 length: 13 residues. V was clipped by 4 bases and J by 4 bases, with 8 bases between them. CDR3 sequence: CASSSLYNQPQHF. For the CDR3, the DNA is TGTGCCAGCAGTTCTCTTTATAATCAGCCCCAGCATTTT.

The table lists this clone with a few counts. The chain employs TRBV7-3 and TRBJ2-1, with 10 bases identical to TRBD2. J lost 6 bases, V lost 0 bases, and 5 bases had no gene match. From germline, CDR1 is SGHTA and CDR2 FQGTGA. The CDR3 is made up of 16 amino acids. The chain's CDR3 is CASSLTPLAGLNEQFF. As DNA, the CDR3 is TGTGCCAGCAGCTTAACGCCACTAGCGGGGCTCAATGAGCAGTTCTTC. The full variable domain, completed using reference TRBV7-3 and TRBJ2-1, is GAGVSQTPSNKVTEKGKYVELRCDPISGHTALYWYRQSLGQGPEFLIYFQGTGAADDSGLPNDRFFAVRPEGSVSTLKIQRTERGDSAVYLCASSLTPLAGLNEQFFGPGTRLTVL.

The J gene is TRBJ1-2, the V gene TRBV5-6; D ambiguous. The CDR3 is made up of 16 amino acids. CDR1 is SGHDT and CDR2 is YYEEEE in the germline V gene. V gave up 4 bases and J gave up 2 bases, with 18 bases separating them. The CDR3 nucleotides read TGTGCCAGCAGCCCACTTGGAGGAGAGGGAAACTATGGCTACACCTTC. It translates to CASSPLGGEGNYGYTF.

The rearrangement links TRBV5-6 to TRBJ1-3, with unresolved D. CDR1 and CDR2 (germline): SGHDT, YYEEEE. V was cut by 4 bases and J by 0 bases, with 11 bases left in between. CDR3 length: 15 amino acids. CDR3: CASSLPGYSGNTIYF. In DNA, the CDR3 is TGTGCCAGCAGCCTACCGGGTTACTCTGGAAACACCATATATTTT.

V usage is TRBV4-3 and J usage is TRBJ2-3, with 9 bases identical to TRBD1. CDR1 is LGHNA, CDR2 YSLEER, per germline. V shed 0 bases and J 3 bases; nucleotides not matched to a gene: 16. The CDR3 spans 20 residues. CDR3 protein: CASSQDIRGRTGDRTDTQYF. Here the CDR3 DNA reads TGCGCCAGCAGCCAAGATATTCGCGGAAGGACAGGGGATAGGACAGATACGCAGTATTTT.

This clone was detected only once. The chain employs TRBV28 and TRBJ2-3; 7 bases line up with TRBD2. Germline V lookup: CDR1 MDHEN, CDR2 SYDVKM. The CDR3 is made up of 15 amino acids. Germline trimming cut 2 bases from V and 2 bases from J; bases unmatched to any gene: 4. The CDR3 loop reads CASSLAAGITDTQYF. As DNA, the CDR3 is TGTGCCAGCAGTTTAGCAGCGGGGATCACAGATACGCAGTATTTT.

As regards this clone: The identical CDR3 is also encoded by other nucleotide sequences in the sample. The V and J genes are TRBV6-4 and TRBJ2-1; TRBD2 matches at 8 bases. Losses at the gene ends were 2 bases for V and 8 bases for J; bases not matched to a gene: 8. From germline, CDR1 is MRHNA and CDR2 SNTAGT. The length of the CDR3 is 15 residues. The CDR3 DNA is TGTGCCAGCAGTGACCCGGGACTAGGAGTCGATGAGCAGTTCTTC. Translation: CASSDPGLGVDEQFF.

This chain connects TRBV6-1 to TRBJ2-7, with D uncertain. Germline CDR1 is MNHNS and CDR2 is SASEGT. Trimming took off 1 base at V and 0 bases at J, with 7 bases between the two ends. The CDR3 consists of 14 residues. Written as DNA, the CDR3 is TGTGCCAGCAGTGAAGACTGGAGCTCCTACGAGCAGTACTTC. Encoded protein: CASSEDWSSYEQYF.

The chain is built from TRBV6-2 or TRBV6-3 and TRBJ2-5, with D hard to call. The CDR3 extends over 17 amino acids. Trimming took off 2 bases at V and 0 bases at J, with 16 bases between the two ends. Germline-derived CDR1 and CDR2 are MNHEY and SVGEGT. The CDR3: CASSYGITTLYQETQYF. The CDR3 DNA reads as TGTGCCAGCAGTTACGGAATTACGACATTGTACCAAGAGACCCAGTACTTC.

The gene calls are TRBV24-1 and TRBJ1-1; 10 nucleotides line up with TRBD1. CDR1 KGHDR and CDR2 SFDVKD come from the germline V gene. This CDR3 contains 13 residues. With V trimmed by 3 bases and J by 11 bases, 5 bases remained unmatched. CDR3 residues: CATSDPDRGPAFF. The CDR3 DNA reads TGTGCCACCAGTGATCCTGACAGGGGGCCGGCTTTCTTT.

This chain links TRBV5-5 with TRBJ1-2; D remains unclear. The CDR3 covers 14 residues. V was clipped by 1 base and J by 8 bases, with 15 bases between them. Per germline, CDR1 SGHKS and CDR2 YYEKEE (reference sequence). The CDR3 sequence is CASSLQASSLGYTF. CDR3 in DNA: TGTGCCAGCAGCTTGCAGGCCAGCAGCTTAGGCTACACCTTC.

This clone is a singleton in its sample. For the CDR3, the DNA is TGTGCCAGTAGTATTGGGGGGGAATGGACTGAAGCTTTCTTT. This translates into CASSIGGEWTEAFF. The chain is built from TRBV19 and TRBJ1-1; a possible D gene is TRBD1 (5 bases). The CDR3 extends over 14 amino acids. From germline, CDR1 is LNHDA and CDR2 SQIVND (reference sequence). V lost 3 bases, J lost 5 bases, and 13 bases lay in between.

This clone was detected once. V and J are TRBV3-1 (or the pseudogene TRBV3-2) and TRBJ2-7, with 8 positions matching TRBD1. In germline, CDR1 is LGHDT, CDR2 YNNKEL (reference sequence). The junction had 1 base not matched to a gene; V was cut back by 1 base and J by 11 bases. CDR3 length equals 11 residues. This chain's CDR3 is CASSQGGQEYF. The CDR3 DNA follows: TGTGCCAGCAGCCAAGGGGGACAGGAGTACTTC.